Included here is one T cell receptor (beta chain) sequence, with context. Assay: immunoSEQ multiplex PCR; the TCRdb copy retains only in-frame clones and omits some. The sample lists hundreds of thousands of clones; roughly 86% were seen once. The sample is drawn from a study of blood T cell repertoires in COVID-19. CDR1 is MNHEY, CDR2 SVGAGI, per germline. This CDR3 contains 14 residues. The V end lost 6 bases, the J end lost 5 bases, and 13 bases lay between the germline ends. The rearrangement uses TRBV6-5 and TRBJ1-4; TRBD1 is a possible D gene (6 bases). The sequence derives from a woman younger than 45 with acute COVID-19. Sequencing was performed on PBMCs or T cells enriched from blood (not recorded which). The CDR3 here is CASRGTGLNEKLFF. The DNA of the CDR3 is TGTGCCAGCAGGGGTACAGGGTTGAATGAAAAACTGTTTTTT.